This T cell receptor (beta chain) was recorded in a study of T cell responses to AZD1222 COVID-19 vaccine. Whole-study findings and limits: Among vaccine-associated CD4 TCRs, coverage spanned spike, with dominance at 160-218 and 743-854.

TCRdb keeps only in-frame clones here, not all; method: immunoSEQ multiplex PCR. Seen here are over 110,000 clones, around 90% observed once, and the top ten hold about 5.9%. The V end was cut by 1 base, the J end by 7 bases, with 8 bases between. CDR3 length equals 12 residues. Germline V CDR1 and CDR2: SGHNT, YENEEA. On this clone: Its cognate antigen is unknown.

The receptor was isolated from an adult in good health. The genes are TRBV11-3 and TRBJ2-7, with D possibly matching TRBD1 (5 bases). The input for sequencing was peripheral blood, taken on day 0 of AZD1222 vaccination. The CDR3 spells CASSLVTVEQYF. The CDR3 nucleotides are TGTGCCAGCAGCTTAGTGACAGTTGAGCAGTACTTC.